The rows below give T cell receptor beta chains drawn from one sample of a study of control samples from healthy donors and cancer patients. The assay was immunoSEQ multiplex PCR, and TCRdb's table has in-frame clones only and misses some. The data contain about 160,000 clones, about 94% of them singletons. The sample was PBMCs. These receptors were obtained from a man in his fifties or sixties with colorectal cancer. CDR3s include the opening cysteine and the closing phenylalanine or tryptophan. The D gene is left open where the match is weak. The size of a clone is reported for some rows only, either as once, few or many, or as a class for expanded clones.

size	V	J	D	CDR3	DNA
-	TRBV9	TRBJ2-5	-	CASSVSSAGETQYF	TGTGCCAGCAGCGTAAGTTCCGCAGGGGAGACCCAGTACTTC
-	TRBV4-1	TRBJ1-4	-	CASSQDPQGTTNEKLFF	TGCGCCAGCAGCCAAGATCCACAGGGAACAACTAATGAAAAACTGTTTTTT
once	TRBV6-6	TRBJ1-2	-	CASSLQGVVNYGYTF	TGTGCCAGCAGTTTACAGGGAGTCGTTAACTATGGCTACACCTTC
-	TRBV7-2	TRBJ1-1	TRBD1	CASSPSWGTQGASEAFF	TGTGCCAGCAGCCCCTCCTGGGGGACACAGGGGGCAAGTGAAGCTTTCTTT
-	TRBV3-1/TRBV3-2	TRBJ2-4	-	CASSQRQKVAKNIQYF	TGTGCCAGCAGCCAAAGACAGAAGGTAGCCAAAAACATTCAGTACTTC
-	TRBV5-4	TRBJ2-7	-	CASSRTVSTYEQYF	TGTGCCAGCAGCCGGACAGTGTCTACCTACGAGCAGTACTTC
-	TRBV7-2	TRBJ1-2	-	CASSLATGTRFYGYTF	TGTGCCAGCAGCTTAGCAACAGGGACTCGTTTCTATGGCTACACCTTC
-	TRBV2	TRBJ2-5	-	CASSRQSSETQYF	TGTGCCAGCAGTCGGCAGTCCTCGGAGACCCAGTACTTC
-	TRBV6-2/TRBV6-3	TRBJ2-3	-	CASSYGDTQYF	TGTGCCAGCAGTTATGGGGATACGCAGTATTTT
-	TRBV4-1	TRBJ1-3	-	CASSQGVLGASGNTIYF	TGCGCCAGCAGCCAAGGAGTACTGGGTGCGTCTGGAAACACCATATATTTT
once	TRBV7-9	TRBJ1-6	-	CASSYGPHSPLHF	TGTGCCAGCAGCTACGGCCCCCATTCACCCCTCCACTTT
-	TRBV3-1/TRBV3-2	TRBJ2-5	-	CASSRDDRGTQYF	TGTGCCAGCAGCCGCGACGATAGGGGGACCCAGTACTTC
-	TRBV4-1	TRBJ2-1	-	CASSQQGLLIEQFF	TGCGCCAGCAGCCAACAGGGCCTGTTGATTGAGCAGTTCTTC
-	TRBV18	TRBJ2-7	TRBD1	CASSLDRVAYEQYF	TGTGCCAGCTCCCTGGACAGGGTCGCCTACGAGCAGTACTTC
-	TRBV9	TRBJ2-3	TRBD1	CASSVRGQGGPDTQYF	TGTGCCAGCAGCGTACGGGGACAGGGAGGCCCAGATACGCAGTATTTT
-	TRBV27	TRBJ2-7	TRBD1	CASSLWGQGRYEQYF	TGTGCCAGCAGTTTATGGGGACAGGGAAGGTACGAGCAGTACTTC
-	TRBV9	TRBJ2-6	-	CASSIGSGANVLTF	TGTGCCAGCAGCATAGGTTCTGGGGCCAACGTCCTGACTTTC
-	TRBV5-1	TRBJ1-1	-	CASSRTSSKRDTEAFF	TGCGCCAGCAGCCGTACTAGTTCTAAACGGGACACTGAAGCTTTCTTT
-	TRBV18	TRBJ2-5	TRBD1	CASSRGPETQYF	TGTGCCAGCTCCAGGGGGCCAGAGACCCAGTACTTC
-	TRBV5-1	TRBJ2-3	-	CASSLQGGVSDTQYF	TGCGCCAGCAGCCTACAGGGTGGTGTATCGGATACGCAGTATTTT
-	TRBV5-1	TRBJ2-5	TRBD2	CASSLGVTSGREETQYF	TGCGCCAGCAGCTTGGGGGTAACTAGCGGGAGGGAAGAGACCCAGTACTTC
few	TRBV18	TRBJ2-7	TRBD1	CASSPLQGDNEQYF	TGTGCCAGCTCACCCTTACAGGGGGACAACGAGCAGTACTTC
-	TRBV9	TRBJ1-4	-	CASSTQGATNEKLFF	TGTGCCAGCAGCACACAGGGTGCAACTAATGAAAAACTGTTTTTT
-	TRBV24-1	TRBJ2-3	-	CATSGFSLARGGAICTDTQYF	TGTGCCACCAGTGGTTTCTCTCTTGCCAGGGGGGGTGCTATTTGCACAGATACGCAGTATTTT
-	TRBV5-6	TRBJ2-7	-	CASSFYGGGNSYEQYF	TGTGCCAGCAGCTTCTATGGCGGTGGAAATTCCTACGAGCAGTACTTC
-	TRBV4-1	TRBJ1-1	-	CVSSIRGGTEAFF	TGCGTCAGCAGCATAAGAGGGGGTACTGAAGCTTTCTTT
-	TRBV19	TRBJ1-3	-	CASSIGINSGNTIYF	TGTGCCAGTAGTATCGGGATTAACTCTGGAAACACCATATATTTT
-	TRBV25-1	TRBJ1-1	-	CASSEYNRPGTEAFF	TGTGCCAGCAGTGAATATAACAGGCCGGGGACTGAAGCTTTCTTT
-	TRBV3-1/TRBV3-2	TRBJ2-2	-	CASSHLDLNTGELFF	TGTGCCAGCAGCCATTTAGATTTAAACACCGGGGAGCTGTTTTTT